Shown below are 19 T cell receptor beta chains from a single sample sequenced in a study of Graves' ophthalmopathy and Graves' hyperthyroidism. Amplification from RNA transcripts yielded the TCR beta CDR3 regions. RT-PCR was first run with HTBI primers, then multiplex PCR in a second round. TCRdb recomputed calls from the multiplex PCR reads with MiXCR, one row per CDR3 protein. In the table there are more than 550,000 distinct CDR3 sequences, roughly 39% of which are singletons. The specimen was peripheral blood. All receptors come from an adult man with Graves' ophthalmopathy.

The sample holds many counts of this clonotype. The genes are TRBV19 and TRBJ1-1, with 8 bases lining up with TRBD1. There are 13 residues in the CDR3. Germline assignment: CDR1 LNHDA and CDR2 SQIVND (reference sequence). The trim removed 5 bases at V and 5 bases at J, leaving 4 bases unmatched. Here the CDR3 DNA reads TGTGCCAGTAGTCCCCGGGACAGGACTGAAGCTTTCTTT. Translation gives CASSPRDRTEAFF.

This clonotype appeared many times. V and J are TRBV12-3 or TRBV12-4 and TRBJ2-7, with 8 bases that match TRBD1. The CDR3 totals 13 residues. The trim removed 8 bases at V and 0 bases at J, leaving 3 bases unmatched. CDR3 sequence: CASSDRGSYEQYF. The CDR3 DNA is TGTGCCAGCTCCGACAGGGGCTCCTACGAGCAGTACTTC.

The chain recombines TRBV7-2 with TRBJ2-3; 7 bases agree with TRBD1. Germline CDR1 reads SGHTA; CDR2 reads FQGNSA. The ends lost 4 bases at V and 4 bases at J; junction bases unmatched: 5. The CDR3 extends over 14 amino acids. CDR3 nucleotides: TGTGCCAGCAGCTCCCGGACAGGAGCAGATACGCAGTATTTT. This gives the protein CASSSRTGADTQYF. The full variable domain, completed using reference TRBV7-2 and TRBJ2-3, is GAGVSQSPSNKVTEKGKDVELRCDPISGHTALYWYRQSLGQGLEFLIYFQGNSAPDKSGLPSDRFSAERTGGSVSTLTIQRTQQEDSAVYLCASSSRTGADTQYFGPGTRLTVL.

In its sample, this clonotype was seen a few times. The rearrangement links TRBV7-3 to TRBJ2-7; 9 bases align to TRBD2. V dropped 5 bases and J dropped 2; count of bases not matched to a gene: 7. The CDR3 runs to 15 residues. The germline V gene encodes CDR1 SGHTA and CDR2 FQGTGA. This chain's CDR3 is CASSPGQRGAYEQYF. Here the CDR3 DNA reads TGTGCCAGCAGCCCCGGCCAGCGGGGGGCCTACGAGCAGTACTTC.

The chain has TRBV7-9 and TRBJ1-1, with no clear D. In germline, CDR1 is SEHNR, CDR2 FQNEAQ (reference sequence). V was shortened by 10 bases and J by 3 bases, with 15 bases between the two germline ends. The CDR3 loop spans 13 amino acids. CDR3 residues: CAIIRQADTEAFF. The CDR3 coding sequence is TGTGCCATCATCAGGCAGGCCGACACTGAAGCTTTCTTT.

This clonotype has just a few counts. This chain links TRBV7-2 with TRBJ2-2; the match to TRBD1 covers 11 bases. After removal of 4 bases from V and 6 bases from J, the junction contained 10 bases not matched to a gene. The CDR3 loop spans 17 amino acids. In germline, CDR1 is SGHTA, CDR2 FQGNSA. This CDR3 reads CASSYPDRGPVAGELFF. The CDR3, as DNA: TGTGCCAGCAGCTACCCGGACAGGGGGCCTGTCGCCGGGGAGCTGTTTTTT.

This chain links TRBV6-6 with TRBJ1-3; no clear D. CDR1 is MNHNY and CDR2 is SVGAGI in the germline V gene (reference sequence). CDR3 length equals 17 residues. The germline V and J ends were trimmed by 5 bases and 2 bases, with 19 bases remaining between them. DNA of the CDR3: TGTGCCAGCAGTCAACCCCTCGGGTCGTTCGCTGGAAACACCATATATTTT. This gives the protein CASSQPLGSFAGNTIYF.

V usage is TRBV29-1 and J usage is TRBJ1-3, with 7 bases lining up with TRBD1. This CDR3 spans 14 amino acids. The junction had 9 bases not matched to a gene; V was cut back by 8 bases and J by 2 bases. Germline assignment: CDR1 SQVTM and CDR2 ANQGSEA. The CDR3 nucleotides are TGCAGCATTAGGACAGGCTACACTGGAAACACCATATATTTT. This codes for CSIRTGYTGNTIYF.

This clonotype was counted ten times or more. The chain recombines TRBV6-5 with TRBJ1-6; 8 bases are a match to TRBD1. Germline-derived CDR1 and CDR2 are MNHEY and SVGAGI. CDR3 length: 15 amino acids. The J segment lost 9 bases and the V segment lost 5 bases, leaving 9 bases of the junction unmatched. In DNA form, the CDR3 reads TGTGCCAGCAGTACGCGACAGGGGACAGTTTCACCCCTCCACTTT. Translation gives CASSTRQGTVSPLHF.

Regarding this clonotype: Germline and junction disagree at one end, which may indicate a read error. The CDR3 loop reads CASSLTGGGELYF. The CDR3 DNA follows: TGTGCCAGCAGCTTAACGGGAGGTGGGGAGCTGTACTTC. J is TRBJ2-7 and V is TRBV7-3; tentatively, D is TRBD2 (6 bases). The germline V gene encodes CDR1 SGHTA and CDR2 FQGTGA. The CDR3 sequence is 13 residues long.

There are a few counts of this clonotype. J is TRBJ2-6 and V is TRBV12-3 or TRBV12-4; possible D gene TRBD2, 6 bases. The V end lost 2 bases, the J end lost 2 bases, and 16 bases lay between the germline ends. The CDR3 is 18 amino acids. CDR3 bases: TGTGCCAGCAGTTTAATCCGTGAAACGGGGGCTGGGGCCAACGTCCTGACTTTC. It codes for CASSLIRETGAGANVLTF.

With respect to this clonotype: A much larger clone is a single base away; this may be a read error. The CDR3 is CSTKGTILQPQHF. CDR3 DNA sequence: TGCAGTACTAAAGGGACGATACTTCAGCCCCAGCATTTT. J is TRBJ1-5 and V is TRBV20-1, with D maybe TRBD1 (5 bases). Germline V gene lookup returns CDR1 DFQATT and CDR2 SNEGSKA (reference sequence). This CDR3 is built from 13 residues. V was cut by 8 bases and J by 6 bases, with 17 bases left in between.

This clonotype was detected only a few times. The chain links TRBV24-1 to TRBJ2-7; 11 nucleotides line up with TRBD1. V dropped 4 bases and J dropped 2; count of bases not matched to a gene: 6. Germline V gives CDR1 KGHDR, CDR2 SFDVKD. The CDR3 sequence is 16 residues long. CDR3 DNA: TGTGCCACCAGTGAGCCCGGGACAGGGGGACCCTACGAGCAGTACTTC. Translated, it gives CATSEPGTGGPYEQYF.

This clonotype has just a few counts. The CDR3 bases are TGTGCCAGTAGTATTGGGGGAAGCACTGAAGCTTTCTTT. Protein sequence: CASSIGGSTEAFF. V gene TRBV19 combines with J gene TRBJ1-1; tentative D call: TRBD1 (5 bases). V was shortened by 3 bases and J by 4 bases, with 9 bases between the two germline ends. The germline V gene encodes CDR1 LNHDA and CDR2 SQIVND (reference sequence). The CDR3 loop spans 13 amino acids.

The count of this clonotype is one. V and J are TRBV7-2 and TRBJ1-5; 8 nucleotides match TRBD1. V lost 6 bases to trimming and J lost 11 bases; unmatched junction nucleotides: 15. This CDR3 has 15 residues. The germline CDR1 and CDR2 sequences are SGHTA and FQGNSA. The chain's CDR3 is CASSYTGQVQETQHF. The CDR3 DNA reads as TGTGCCAGCAGTTACACGGGACAGGTCCAAGAGACCCAGCATTTT.

To note about this clonotype: Lacking the conserved final phenylalanine or tryptophan, this CDR3 likely reflects a read error. The limits of the CDR3 on the DNA are not certain, so only TCRdb's listed CDR3 is given. V and J are TRBV7-9 and TRBJ1-4; TRBD1 is taken as the D call from the table, unchecked against the DNA. Both ends counted, the CDR3 spans 8 residues. CDR1 and CDR2 from the germline V gene are SEHNR and FQNEAQ (reference sequence). CDR3 protein: CASGRDSL.

Concerning this clonotype itself: A much larger clone differs from this one at a single base, so this may be a read error. The chain joins TRBV6-1 to TRBJ1-1; D not certain. Per germline, CDR1 MNHNS and CDR2 SASEGT. CDR3 size: 17 residues. V was clipped by 5 bases and J by 0 bases, with 19 bases between them. In nucleotides, the CDR3 is TGTGCCAGCAGTCCTGCAGTCGGTGGACGGTTGAACACTGAAGCTTTCTTT. Residues: CASSPAVGGRLNTEAFF.

The chain carries TRBV30 and TRBJ1-2; D gene unclear. This CDR3 is built from 12 residues. The germline V and J ends were trimmed by 8 bases and 5 bases, with 15 bases remaining between them. The germline CDR1 and CDR2 sequences are GTSNPN and SVGIG (reference sequence). The CDR3 nucleotides read TGTGCCGGAATCGAGACTGGATATGGCTACACCTTC. Residues: CAGIETGYGYTF.

There are many counts of this clonotype. DNA for the CDR3: TGTGCCAGCAGCCCCACCGGGATACAAGAGACCCAGTACTTC. Encoded protein: CASSPTGIQETQYF. This chain links TRBV7-2 with TRBJ2-5; D perhaps matches TRBD2 (5 bases). V was clipped by 5 bases and J by 2 bases, with 12 bases between them. The CDR3 extends over 14 amino acids. Germline loops: CDR1 SGHTA, CDR2 FQGNSA.